This record looks at one TCR beta chain sequence and its context. Its antigen is unknown. Treatment specified: AdE1-LMPpoly-expanded autologous EBV-specific T-cell therapy followed by anti-PD-1 nivolumab. Assay used: immunoSEQ multiplex PCR; TCRdb lists only in-frame clones, some missing. Here the sample spans 13,000 to 15,000 clones, 80% to 90% being singletons. The V gene lost 8 bases and the J gene lost 9 bases, with 23 bases spanning the gap. CDR3 length: 15 amino acids. CDR1 is MDHEN and CDR2 is SYDVKM in the germline V gene. This sample is part of a study of EBV T-cell therapy then PD-1 blockade in nasopharyngeal carcinoma.

The receptor was isolated from a man aged 40-55 years with nasopharyngeal carcinoma. This chain uses TRBV28 with TRBJ2-1; D not resolved. The sequenced sample was CD8+ T cells from blood, obtained around day 99 from a patient whose treatment included autologous EBV-specific T cells and nivolumab. CDR3 sequence reads: CASLDTPGGLIEQFF. The CDR3 region has the DNA TGTGCCAGCCTTGACACTCCGGGTGGTTTGATTGAGCAGTTCTTC.